These 30 T cell receptor beta chains came from one sample sequenced in a study of cytomegalovirus exposure and HLA in healthy donors. The PCR used 60 Vbeta and 13 Jbeta primers. Some clones are missing from TCRdb's copy, which holds only in-frame ones; the method was immunoSEQ multiplex PCR. The table has around 100,000 clones, 77% seen once. The sequenced sample consisted of PBMCs. The receptors were gathered from a male donor in good health and CMV-seropositive.

V gene TRBV5-1 combines with J gene TRBJ2-7; D is unresolved. The CDR3 length is 13 residues. V was shortened by 0 bases and J by 5 bases, with 9 bases between the two germline ends. Germline V gene lookup returns CDR1 SGHRS and CDR2 YFSETQ. For the CDR3, the DNA is TGCGCCAGCAGCTTGGGGTACGAGAACGAGCAGTACTTC. Its protein product is CASSLGYENEQYF. The whole variable domain, filled in from reference TRBV5-1 and TRBJ2-7, reads KAGVTQTPRYLIKTRGQQVTLSCSPISGHRSVSWYQQTPGQGLQFLFEYFSETQRNKGNFPGRFSGRQFSNSRSEMNVSTLELGDSALYLCASSLGYENEQYFGPGTRLTVT.

J is TRBJ2-5 and V is TRBV9; 10 nucleotides match TRBD2. The CDR3 runs 15 residues. CDR1 is SGDLS, CDR2 YYNGEE, per germline. V shed 4 bases and J 5 bases; nucleotides not matched to a gene: 8. CDR3 sequence: CASSRGLAFGETQYF. The CDR3 nucleotides are TGTGCCAGCAGCAGGGGACTAGCGTTCGGGGAGACCCAGTACTTC.

The CDR3 bases are TGTGCCACCCTACTCGGGACTAGCGCCTACGAGCAGTACTTC. Amino acids: CATLLGTSAYEQYF. The V call is TRBV19, the J call TRBJ2-7; 10 nucleotides align to TRBD2. V lost 10 bases to trimming and J lost 2 bases; unmatched junction nucleotides: 8. The CDR3 spans 14 residues. Germline loops: CDR1 LNHDA, CDR2 SQIVND (reference sequence). Using reference TRBV19 and TRBJ2-7 for the parts outside the CDR3, the full variable domain is DGGITQSPKYLFRKEGQNVTLSCEQNLNHDAMYWYRQDPGQGLRLIYYSQIVNDFQKGDIAEGYSVSREKKESFPLTVTSAQKNPTAFYLCATLLGTSAYEQYFGPGTRLTVT.

This clone was observed a few times. V and J are TRBV6-4 and TRBJ2-7; 11 bases align to TRBD2. This CDR3 is built from 18 residues. Germline CDR1 reads MRHNA; CDR2 reads SNTAGT. Germline trimming cut 5 bases from V and 5 bases from J; bases unmatched to any gene: 17. The CDR3 spells CASSPPPDSGRAHNEQYF. The CDR3 region has the DNA TGTGCCAGCAGTCCGCCTCCTGATAGCGGGAGGGCCCACAACGAGCAGTACTTC.

V gene TRBV27 combines with J gene TRBJ2-3, with D maybe TRBD2 (6 bases). This CDR3 spans 18 amino acids. The V and J ends lost 8 bases and 0 bases respectively, with 24 bases between them. Germline V lookup: CDR1 MNHEY, CDR2 SMNVEV (reference sequence). The CDR3 protein is CASLPRGTLAFSTDTQYF. The CDR3 nucleotides read TGTGCCAGCCTGCCCCGCGGGACTCTTGCTTTTAGCACAGATACGCAGTATTTT.

V gene TRBV28 combines with J gene TRBJ2-1, with a possible D match to TRBD1 (6 bases). There are 15 residues in the CDR3. Between the trimmed V and J ends, which lost 3 bases and 2 bases, there was a span of 11 bases. Germline CDR1 is MDHEN and CDR2 is SYDVKM. The CDR3 protein is CASSFWGLTYNEQFF. The CDR3 nucleotides read TGTGCCAGCAGTTTCTGGGGGCTAACCTACAATGAGCAGTTCTTC.

This clone was seen only once. The V call is TRBV27, the J call TRBJ2-7; 13 positions agree with TRBD2. Germline assignment: CDR1 MNHEY and CDR2 SMNVEV (reference sequence). This CDR3 comprises 14 residues. V dropped 5 bases and J dropped 4; count of bases not matched to a gene: 2. In nucleotides, the CDR3 is TGTGCCAGCAGTAGACTAGCGGGAGGTTACGAGCAGTACTTC. Its protein product is CASSRLAGGYEQYF.

V is TRBV2 and J is TRBJ2-7; maybe TRBD2 (5 bases). V lost 4 bases, J lost 9 bases, and 16 bases lay in between. CDR1 SNHLY and CDR2 FYNNEI come from the germline V gene. The CDR3 runs 13 residues. CDR3 region: CASSGASTGRQYF. The CDR3 nucleotides are TGTGCCAGCAGTGGGGCTAGCACTGGGCGGCAGTACTTC.

This clone is termed medium-sized. J is TRBJ1-4 and V is TRBV7-9; 9 nucleotides align to TRBD1. This CDR3 spans 14 amino acids. The J segment lost 11 bases and the V segment lost 5 bases, leaving 9 bases of the junction unmatched. Germline CDR1 reads SEHNR; CDR2 reads FQNEAQ (reference sequence). The CDR3 DNA is TGTGCCAGCAGCCTAGTTGAGACAGGGGGGAAACTGTTTTTT. Its protein product is CASSLVETGGKLFF.

This clone was seen a handful of times. The chain has TRBV4-3 and TRBJ2-7; no reliable D call. The CDR3 consists of 14 residues. Trimming removed 0 bases at V and 3 bases at J, with 9 bases between. Germline assignment: CDR1 LGHNA and CDR2 YSLEER. CDR3 amino acids: CASSQDSYGYEQYF. In nucleotides, the CDR3 is TGCGCCAGCAGCCAAGATTCTTACGGCTACGAGCAGTACTTC.

The chain couples TRBV11-1 to TRBJ2-7, with 11 positions matching TRBD2. The CDR3 has 18 amino acids. V lost 0 bases and J lost 4; bases outside the gene matches: 11. Germline values: CDR1 SGHAT, CDR2 FQDESV (reference sequence). DNA of the CDR3: TGTGCCAGCAGCTTAGCCCCGTCACTAGCGGGAGCTTGGTACGAGCAGTACTTC. Amino acids: CASSLAPSLAGAWYEQYF.

J is TRBJ2-1 and V is TRBV29-1; TRBD2 matches 8 bases. The J segment lost 3 bases and the V segment lost 6 bases, leaving 10 bases of the junction unmatched. Germline values: CDR1 SQVTM, CDR2 ANQGSEA. This CDR3 comprises 15 residues. This CDR3 is CSVALGSGVYNEQFF. The DNA of the CDR3 is TGCAGCGTCGCACTGGGTAGCGGGGTCTACAATGAGCAGTTCTTC.

DNA for the CDR3: TGCGCCAGCAGCTTTAGCGGGAGGGCCTCTTACAATGAGCAGTTCTTC. This translates into CASSFSGRASYNEQFF. This chain connects TRBV5-1 to TRBJ2-1; 11 bases line up with TRBD2. After removal of 2 bases from V and 4 bases from J, the junction contained 5 bases not matched to a gene. CDR3 length equals 16 residues. Per germline, CDR1 SGHRS and CDR2 YFSETQ.

The V and J genes are TRBV7-2 and TRBJ2-1, with D possibly matching TRBD1 (6 bases). Germline V lookup: CDR1 SGHTA, CDR2 FQGNSA. CDR3 length equals 18 residues. Trimming cost V 2 bases and J 1 base, with 18 bases left between them. CDR3 nucleotide sequence: TGTGCCAGCAGCTTACGACTCGGGCCAGGGGATTCCTACAATGAGCAGTTCTTC. Translation gives CASSLRLGPGDSYNEQFF.

The chain links TRBV2 to TRBJ2-5; TRBD2 might be the D (5 bases). V dropped 4 bases and J dropped 5 bases, with 14 bases sitting between them. Germline V gene lookup returns CDR1 SNHLY and CDR2 FYNNEI. There are 14 residues in the CDR3. CDR3 loop: CASSARLLVETQYF. For the CDR3, the DNA is TGTGCCAGCAGTGCCCGCTTACTAGTTGAGACCCAGTACTTC.

The chain carries TRBV4-3 and TRBJ1-1; 7 positions agree with TRBD1. This CDR3 has 15 amino acids. Germline-derived CDR1 and CDR2 are LGHNA and YSLEER. The junction had 4 bases not matched to a gene; V was cut back by 1 base and J by 2 bases. CDR3 DNA: TGCGCCAGCAGCCAAGTTACAGGGGTTAACACTGAAGCTTTCTTT. This gives the protein CASSQVTGVNTEAFF.

This rearrangement joins TRBV5-1 to TRBJ2-2, with D perhaps matching TRBD1 (6 bases). Trimming left V 0 bases short and J 4 bases short, with 25 bases between. The CDR3 covers 20 residues. Per germline, CDR1 SGHRS and CDR2 YFSETQ. The CDR3 reads CASSLEGLAGAVGSTGELFF. DNA of the CDR3: TGCGCCAGCAGCTTGGAGGGGTTGGCAGGGGCGGTAGGAAGCACCGGGGAGCTGTTTTTT.

The chain employs TRBV4-3 and TRBJ2-1; TRBD1 is a possible D gene (5 bases). Trimming left V 2 bases short and J 6 bases short, with 14 bases between. The CDR3 consists of 15 residues. Germline V gene data show CDR1 as LGHNA and CDR2 as YSLEER. CDR3 nucleotides: TGCGCCAGCAGCCAAACCCTCTTTAGGGGCAATGAGCAGTTCTTC. Its protein product is CASSQTLFRGNEQFF.

This clone was counted only a few times. The chain carries TRBV15 and TRBJ2-2; no clear D. CDR3 length: 14 amino acids. The V end was cut by 0 bases, the J end by 2 bases, with 4 bases between. Germline V gene lookup returns CDR1 LNHNV and CDR2 YYDKDF (reference sequence). In DNA, the CDR3 is TGTGCCACCAGCAGAGAACTCAACACCGGGGAGCTGTTTTTT. Translation gives CATSRELNTGELFF.

The chain has TRBV19 and TRBJ2-6; D not resolved. Germline V CDR1 and CDR2: LNHDA, SQIVND (reference sequence). The ends were cut back, 2 bases at V and 0 bases at J, with 5 bases in the middle. There are 15 residues in the CDR3. The CDR3 loop reads CASSIQFSGANVLTF. The CDR3, as DNA: TGTGCCAGTAGTATACAGTTCTCTGGGGCCAACGTCCTGACTTTC.

The chain's CDR3 is CASSQDAGVDEQFF. As DNA, the CDR3 is TGCGCCAGCAGCCAAGACGCGGGAGTGGATGAGCAGTTCTTC. The chain uses TRBV4-3 and TRBJ2-1, with 7 bases that match TRBD2. Germline V gene sequence: CDR1 LGHNA, CDR2 YSLEER. The trim removed 0 bases at V and 8 bases at J, leaving 4 bases unmatched. The CDR3 covers 14 residues.

This clone was counted only a few times. V and J are TRBV6-1 and TRBJ1-4; 8 nucleotides align to TRBD1. Germline loops: CDR1 MNHNS, CDR2 SASEGT. CDR3 size: 13 residues. After removal of 6 bases from V and 6 bases from J, the junction contained 3 bases not matched to a gene. CDR3 DNA: TGTGCCAGCAGACCGGGACAGGATGAAAAACTGTTTTTT. Translating it yields CASRPGQDEKLFF.

This clone was counted a few times. The rearrangement uses TRBV7-2 and TRBJ2-5, with D possibly being TRBD2 (5 bases). Trimming left V 5 bases short and J 5 bases short, with 12 bases between. The germline CDR1 and CDR2 sequences are SGHTA and FQGNSA. The CDR3 sequence is 13 residues long. CDR3 residues: CASSLRRGETQYF. The CDR3 bases are TGTGCCAGCAGCCTCCGGCGCGGGGAGACCCAGTACTTC.

This clone was observed once. CDR3 bases: TGTGCCAGCAGCCCAAACCAAGCTCCTATCAATCAGCCCCAGCATTTT. Amino acid sequence: CASSPNQAPINQPQHF. The rearrangement links TRBV7-2 to TRBJ1-5; D is unresolved. The CDR3 is made up of 16 amino acids. The ends were cut back, 5 bases at V and 3 bases at J, with 17 bases in the middle. Germline assignment: CDR1 SGHTA and CDR2 FQGNSA.

As for this clone: Other DNA sequences from this sample encode an identical CDR3 as well. The chain recombines TRBV7-3 with TRBJ2-3; 12 nucleotides align to TRBD2. Germline lookup yields CDR1 SGHTA and CDR2 FQGTGA. The CDR3 is made up of 15 amino acids. The junction had 2 bases not matched to a gene; V was cut back by 4 bases and J by 3 bases. The CDR3 sequence: CASSSGLAGTDTQYF. CDR3 in DNA: TGTGCCAGCAGCTCCGGACTAGCGGGGACAGATACGCAGTATTTT.

In its sample, this clone was seen a few times. This sequence joins TRBV28 and TRBJ1-1; D is unclear. V was pared by 6 bases and J by 4 bases, with 9 bases between. This CDR3 region has 12 residues. Germline lookup yields CDR1 MDHEN and CDR2 SYDVKM. The CDR3 reads CASRAGGTEAFF. The CDR3 region has the DNA TGTGCCAGCAGGGCGGGAGGCACTGAAGCTTTCTTT.

The V gene is TRBV6-1, the J gene TRBJ2-7, with 7 positions matching TRBD1. The CDR3 is made up of 14 amino acids. V gave up 8 bases and J gave up 2 bases; unmatched junction bases: 9. Germline loops: CDR1 MNHNS, CDR2 SASEGT. The CDR3 region is CASRDSLIPYEQYF. Here the CDR3 DNA reads TGTGCCAGCCGGGACAGCCTTATTCCCTACGAGCAGTACTTC.

V and J are TRBV18 and TRBJ1-1; D remains unclear. The CDR3 loop spans 15 amino acids. Between the trimmed V and J ends, which lost 6 bases and 2 bases, there was a span of 16 bases. The V gene's germline CDR1 is KGHSH and CDR2 LQKENI. CDR3 amino acids: CASSLLGVPNTEAFF. Written as DNA, the CDR3 is TGTGCCAGCTCCTTACTCGGGGTTCCTAACACTGAAGCTTTCTTT. Complete variable domain (other parts from reference TRBV18 and TRBJ1-1): NAGVMQNPRHLVRRRGQEARLRCSPMKGHSHVYWYRQLPEEGLKFMVYLQKENIIDESGMPKERFSAEFPKEGPSILRIQQVVRGDSAAYFCASSLLGVPNTEAFFGQGTRLTVV.

This clone was counted between two and nine times. Relative to the germline gene, one junction end is altered; a read error may explain this. The CDR3: CASSTRTGSGANGLTF. The DNA for the CDR3 is TGTGCCAGCAGCACCCGGACAGGGTCTGGGGCCAACGGCCTGACTTTC. V and J are TRBV7-3 and TRBJ2-6; 8 bases align to TRBD1. CDR1 is SGHTA, CDR2 FQGTGA, per germline. This CDR3 is built from 16 residues.

The rearrangement links TRBV7-2 to TRBJ2-5, with D possibly matching TRBD1 (5 bases). The DNA end lines up better with TRBJ2-7; the J call may be wrong. The CDR3 has 16 residues. Germline values: CDR1 SGHTA, CDR2 FQGNSA. DNA for the CDR3: TGTGCCAGCAGCTTTGGGGCCGGGTCGGAGAATTACGAGCAGTACTTC. Encoded protein: CASSFGAGSENYEQYF.